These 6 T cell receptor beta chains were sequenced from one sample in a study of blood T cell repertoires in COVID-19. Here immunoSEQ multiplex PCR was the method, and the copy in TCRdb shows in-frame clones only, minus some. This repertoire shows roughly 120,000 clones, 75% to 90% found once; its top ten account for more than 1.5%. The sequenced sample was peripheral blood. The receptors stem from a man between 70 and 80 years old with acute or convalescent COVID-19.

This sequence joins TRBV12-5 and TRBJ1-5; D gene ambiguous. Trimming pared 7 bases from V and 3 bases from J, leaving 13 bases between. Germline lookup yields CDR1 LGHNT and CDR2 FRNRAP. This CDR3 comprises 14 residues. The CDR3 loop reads CASAIGIHNQPQHF. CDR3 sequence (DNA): TGTGCTAGTGCCATCGGGATACACAATCAGCCCCAGCATTTT.

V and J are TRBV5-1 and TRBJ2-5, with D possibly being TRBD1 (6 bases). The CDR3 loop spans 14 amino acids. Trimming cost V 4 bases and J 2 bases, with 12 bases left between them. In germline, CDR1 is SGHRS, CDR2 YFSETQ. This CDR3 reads CASSVWTAQETQYF. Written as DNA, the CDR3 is TGCGCCAGCAGCGTCTGGACAGCACAAGAGACCCAGTACTTC.

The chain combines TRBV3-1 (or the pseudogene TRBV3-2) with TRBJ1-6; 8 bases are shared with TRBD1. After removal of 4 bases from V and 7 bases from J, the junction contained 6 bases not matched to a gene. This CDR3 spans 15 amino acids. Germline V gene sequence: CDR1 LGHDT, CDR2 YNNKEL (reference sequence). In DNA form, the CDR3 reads TGTGCCAGCAGCCTCGGACAGGGAGAAAATTCACCCCTCCACTTT. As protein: CASSLGQGENSPLHF.

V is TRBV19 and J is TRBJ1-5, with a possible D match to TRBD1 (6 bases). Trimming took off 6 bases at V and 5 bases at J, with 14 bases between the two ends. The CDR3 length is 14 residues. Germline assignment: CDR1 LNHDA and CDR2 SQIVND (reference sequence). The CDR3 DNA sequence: TGTGCCAGTAGCCTAAGGACAGTTGATCAGCCCCAGCATTTT. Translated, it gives CASSLRTVDQPQHF.

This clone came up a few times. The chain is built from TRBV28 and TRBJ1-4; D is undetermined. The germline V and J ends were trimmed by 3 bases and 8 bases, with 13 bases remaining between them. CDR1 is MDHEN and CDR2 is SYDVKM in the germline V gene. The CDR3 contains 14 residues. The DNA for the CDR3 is TGTGCCAGCAGTTTGGCAGGCCCTACCGAAAAACTGTTTTTT. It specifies CASSLAGPTEKLFF.

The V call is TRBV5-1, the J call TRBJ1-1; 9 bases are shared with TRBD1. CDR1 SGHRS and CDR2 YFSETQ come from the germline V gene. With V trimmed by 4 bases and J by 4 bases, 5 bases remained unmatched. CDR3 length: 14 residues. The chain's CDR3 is CASSPGTGSTEAFF. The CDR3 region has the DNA TGCGCCAGCAGCCCCGGGACAGGGAGCACTGAAGCTTTCTTT.